A single sample is the source of the 3 T cell receptor beta chains below, sequenced in a study of blood T cells in healthy people across ages. It was with a sample-barcoded 5' primer and a J-beta primer mix that a second PCR of roughly 6 to 11 cycles was run. TCRdb re-called the 5' RACE reads through MiXCR, storing one row per CDR3 protein. The sample holds approximately 580,000 distinct CDR3 sequences; about 25% are singletons and the top ten take less than 9%. Separately, the same data were catalogued under a study of T cells of mothers and their children.

Sequencing input: blood. The receptors here all came from a boy between 10 and 17 years old in good health.

This clonotype has a handful of counts. J is TRBJ2-5 and V is TRBV4-3; a weak D match, TRBD1 (5 bases). The CDR3 length is 16 residues. Germline assignment: CDR1 LGHNA and CDR2 YSLEER. Deletions cut 0 bases from V and 5 bases from J, with 16 bases between. CDR3 coding DNA: TGCGCCAGCAGCCAAGAAGTCGTGGGGCGCTTCGAGACCCAGTACTTC. Amino acid sequence: CASSQEVVGRFETQYF.

The chain uses TRBV29-1 and TRBJ2-7; D perhaps matches TRBD1 (6 bases). V was pared by 3 bases and J by 7 bases, with 10 bases between. The CDR3 runs 11 residues. CDR1 and CDR2 from the germline V gene are SQVTM and ANQGSEA. CDR3: CSVEDSLEQYF. The CDR3, as DNA: TGCAGCGTTGAGGACAGTCTAGAGCAGTACTTC.

In its sample, this clonotype was seen many times. The rearrangement uses TRBV19 and TRBJ1-1; possibly TRBD1 for D (5 bases). Germline CDR1 is LNHDA and CDR2 is SQIVND (reference sequence). The CDR3 length is 13 residues. The ends were cut back, 6 bases at V and 0 bases at J, with 8 bases in the middle. DNA of the CDR3: TGTGCCAGTAGCGGGGGGATGAACACTGAAGCTTTCTTT. It encodes CASSGGMNTEAFF.